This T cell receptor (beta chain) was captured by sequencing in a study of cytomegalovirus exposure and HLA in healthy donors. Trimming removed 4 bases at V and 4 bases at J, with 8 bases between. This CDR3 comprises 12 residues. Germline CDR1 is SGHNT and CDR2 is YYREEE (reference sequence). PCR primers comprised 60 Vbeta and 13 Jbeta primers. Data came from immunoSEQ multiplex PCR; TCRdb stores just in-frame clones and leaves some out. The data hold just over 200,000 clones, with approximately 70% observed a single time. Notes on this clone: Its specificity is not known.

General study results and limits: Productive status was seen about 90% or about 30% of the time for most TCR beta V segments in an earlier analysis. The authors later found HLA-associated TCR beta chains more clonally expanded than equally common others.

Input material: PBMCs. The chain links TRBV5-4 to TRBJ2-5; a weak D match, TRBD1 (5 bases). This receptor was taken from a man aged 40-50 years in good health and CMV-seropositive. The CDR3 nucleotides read TGTGCCAGCAGCCGAGACAGAGAGACCCAGTACTTC. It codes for CASSRDRETQYF.